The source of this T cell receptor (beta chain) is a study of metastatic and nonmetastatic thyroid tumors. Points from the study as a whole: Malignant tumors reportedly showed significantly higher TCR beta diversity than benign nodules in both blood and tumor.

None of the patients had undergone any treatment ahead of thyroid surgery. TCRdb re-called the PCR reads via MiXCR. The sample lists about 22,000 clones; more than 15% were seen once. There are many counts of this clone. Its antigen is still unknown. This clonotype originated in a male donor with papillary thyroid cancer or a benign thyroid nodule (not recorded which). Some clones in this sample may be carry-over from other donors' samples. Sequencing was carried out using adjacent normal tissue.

The CDR3 DNA is TGTGCCAGCAGCTTAGAGGGCTTTCGTTCACCCCTCCACTTT. Amino acid sequence: CASSLEGFRSPLHF. The chain has TRBV7-9 and TRBJ1-6; D call uncertain. Germline lookup yields CDR1 SEHNR and CDR2 FQNEAQ (reference sequence). The ends were cut back, 1 base at V and 9 bases at J, with 10 bases in the middle. The CDR3 loop spans 14 amino acids.